The 19 T cell receptor beta chains presented below share a single source sample, sequenced in a study of patients and donors after allogeneic stem cell transplantation. TCRdb re-analysed the RT-PCR reads in MiXCR, keeping a single row per CDR3 protein. The sample carries about 960,000 distinct CDR3 sequences, approximately 19% recorded once. What was sequenced was blood, either unsorted or a sorted T cell fraction (not recorded which). Source of these receptors: a human donor who was either an allogeneic HSCT recipient or a stem cell or donor lymphocyte infusion donor (not recorded which). It is not recorded whose cells these are; they may come from a transplant donor.

The chain recombines TRBV7-2 with TRBJ2-4, with D perhaps given as TRBD1 or TRBD2 (5 bases each). Trimming shortened V by 5 bases and J by 6 bases, and 23 bases separated the two germline ends. Germline V gives CDR1 SGHTA, CDR2 FQGNSA. The CDR3 runs 17 residues. CDR3 sequence (DNA): TGTGCCAGCAGCGCACGTGTCGTCAGGGCGGGTGGAAACATTCAGTACTTC. It specifies CASSARVVRAGGNIQYF. Full variable domain (remainder filled in from reference TRBV7-2 and TRBJ2-4): GAGVSQSPSNKVTEKGKDVELRCDPISGHTALYWYRQSLGQGLEFLIYFQGNSAPDKSGLPSDRFSAERTGGSVSTLTIQRTQQEDSAVYLCASSARVVRAGGNIQYFGAGTRLSVL.

This clonotype has a handful of counts. The chain carries TRBV6-2 or TRBV6-3 and TRBJ1-5, with TRBD1 matching over 8 bases. Per germline, CDR1 MNHEY and CDR2 SVGEGT. After removal of 5 bases from V and 6 bases from J, the junction contained 9 bases not matched to a gene. The CDR3 covers 15 residues. CDR3 DNA: TGTGCCAGCAGTAGTGACAGGGGAGTAATTCAGCCCCAGCATTTT. Its translation: CASSSDRGVIQPQHF.

This clonotype was seen ten or more times. The V call is TRBV12-3 or TRBV12-4, the J call TRBJ2-7; 9 bases map to TRBD1. The trim removed 3 bases at V and 2 bases at J, leaving 2 bases unmatched. The CDR3 consists of 14 residues. As DNA, the CDR3 is TGTGCCAGCAGTTTCGGGACAGGGCCCTACGAGCAGTACTTC. This codes for CASSFGTGPYEQYF.

The chain uses TRBV4-1 and TRBJ2-3, with TRBD1 matching 9 bases. CDR3 length equals 16 residues. V shed 3 bases and J 5 bases; nucleotides not matched to a gene: 9. The germline gives CDR1 MGHRA, CDR2 YSYEKL. This CDR3 reads CASSQAGQGRIDTQYF. DNA of the CDR3: TGCGCCAGCAGCCAGGCTGGACAGGGGCGGATAGATACGCAGTATTTT.

The gene calls are TRBV29-1 and TRBJ2-1; D may be TRBD1 or TRBD2 (5 bases each). V lost 6 bases and J 7 bases, leaving 13 bases between the germline ends. The germline V gene encodes CDR1 SQVTM and CDR2 ANQGSEA. CDR3 length: 12 residues. CDR3 sequence: CSVRLEGNEQFF. In DNA form, the CDR3 reads TGCAGCGTCCGTCTCGAGGGGAATGAGCAGTTCTTC.

This clonotype was counted only a few times. The chain joins TRBV10-3 to TRBJ2-5, with 7 bases fitting TRBD2. Germline V gene lookup returns CDR1 ENHRY and CDR2 SYGVKD. Trimming removed 0 bases from V and 4 bases from J; junction bases left unmatched: 5. CDR3 size: 15 residues. CDR3 in amino acids: CAISESTSRIETQYF. CDR3 DNA: TGTGCCATCAGTGAGTCGACTAGCAGGATAGAGACCCAGTACTTC.

This chain links TRBV20-1 with TRBJ1-2; unclear D gene. V lost 2 bases to trimming and J lost 0 bases, with 16 bases between them. From germline, CDR1 is DFQATT and CDR2 SNEGSKA (reference sequence). The CDR3 extends over 16 amino acids. CDR3 sequence: CSARPQVRGANYGYTF. The DNA of the CDR3 is TGCAGTGCTAGACCTCAGGTGCGAGGCGCTAACTATGGCTACACCTTC.

This clonotype has only a few counts. The chain joins TRBV9 to TRBJ2-1, with a possible D match to TRBD2 (5 bases). Per the germline V gene, CDR1 is SGDLS and CDR2 is YYNGEE. V lost 1 base, J lost 9 bases, and 20 bases lay in between. CDR3 size: 16 residues. CDR3 region: CASSVTLHLTEVEQFF. The CDR3 nucleotides read TGTGCCAGCAGCGTAACGTTGCACCTCACGGAGGTTGAGCAGTTCTTC.

In its sample, this clonotype was seen a few times. The V gene is TRBV20-1, the J gene TRBJ2-5, with D uncertain. The CDR3 has 13 amino acids. CDR1 and CDR2 from the germline V gene are DFQATT and SNEGSKA (reference sequence). V lost 5 bases, J lost 5 bases, and 15 bases lay in between. Here the CDR3 reads CSARTLLGETQYF. DNA of the CDR3: TGCAGTGCTCGGACCCTCTTGGGGGAGACCCAGTACTTC.

The chain joins TRBV9 to TRBJ1-2; D call uncertain. The germline V and J ends were trimmed by 5 bases and 8 bases, with 19 bases remaining between them. This CDR3 region has 14 residues. Germline CDR1 reads SGDLS; CDR2 reads YYNGEE. CDR3 sequence: CASSTGLTLGGYTF. The CDR3 DNA is TGTGCCAGCAGTACGGGATTGACCCTTGGGGGCTACACCTTC. The complete variable domain, with remaining parts taken from reference TRBV9 and TRBJ1-2, reads DSGVTQTPKHLITATGQRVTLRCSPRSGDLSVYWYQQSLDQGLQFLIQYYNGEERAKGNILERFSAQQFPDLHSELNLSSLELGDSALYFCASSTGLTLGGYTFGSGTRLTVV.

This clonotype has ten or more counts. The chain joins TRBV5-1 to TRBJ2-7; D is perhaps TRBD1 (6 bases). Germline CDR1 and CDR2: SGHRS and YFSETQ. Trimming took off 4 bases at V and 3 bases at J, with 11 bases between the two ends. The CDR3 runs 13 residues. The CDR3 nucleotides are TGCGCCAGCAGCCCCGGACAGAACTACGAGCAGTACTTC. Translation gives CASSPGQNYEQYF.

This chain uses TRBV27 with TRBJ1-1; a weak D match, TRBD1 (5 bases). The V gene lost 10 bases and the J gene lost 1 base, with 13 bases spanning the gap. The CDR3 covers 13 residues. In germline, CDR1 is MNHEY, CDR2 SMNVEV (reference sequence). The CDR3 DNA follows: TGTGCCACCAAGGACATATGGAACACTGAAGCTTTCTTT. Amino acids: CATKDIWNTEAFF.

The gene calls are TRBV5-1 and TRBJ1-5, with 7 positions matching TRBD1. CDR1 and CDR2 (germline): SGHRS, YFSETQ. Trimming took 3 bases from V and 4 from J; bases not matched to a gene: 7. This CDR3 region has 15 residues. The CDR3 is CASSSGTATNQPQHF. In DNA form, the CDR3 reads TGCGCCAGCAGCTCAGGGACAGCTACTAATCAGCCCCAGCATTTT.

The V gene is TRBV5-1, the J gene TRBJ2-1, with D unresolved. The V gene's germline CDR1 is SGHRS and CDR2 YFSETQ. Trimming pared 3 bases from V and 9 bases from J, leaving 10 bases between. The CDR3 has 12 amino acids. The CDR3 here is CASSSRPSEQFF. The CDR3 bases are TGCGCCAGCAGCTCCCGTCCTAGTGAGCAGTTCTTC. The full variable domain, completed using reference TRBV5-1 and TRBJ2-1, is KAGVTQTPRYLIKTRGQQVTLSCSPISGHRSVSWYQQTPGQGLQFLFEYFSETQRNKGNFPGRFSGRQFSNSRSEMNVSTLELGDSALYLCASSSRPSEQFFGPGTRLTVL.

This clonotype was found many times. The J gene is TRBJ1-1, the V gene TRBV12-3 or TRBV12-4, with D unclear. V lost 5 bases, J lost 4 bases, and 17 bases lay in between. The CDR3 is 15 amino acids. The CDR3 reads CASSTGLRGGTEAFF. The DNA of the CDR3 is TGTGCCAGCAGTACCGGACTCCGAGGAGGCACTGAAGCTTTCTTT.

CDR3 amino acids: CAWSVRTNTEAFF. CDR3 nucleotides: TGTGCCTGGAGTGTACGTACGAACACTGAAGCTTTCTTT. The chain couples TRBV30 to TRBJ1-1, with D hard to call. The CDR3 contains 13 residues. The germline V gene has CDR1 GTSNPN and CDR2 SVGIG (reference sequence). Trimming shortened V by 0 bases and J by 1 base, and 6 bases separated the two germline ends.

This chain links TRBV13 with TRBJ2-4; D ambiguous. From germline, CDR1 is PRHDT and CDR2 FYEKMQ (reference sequence). The CDR3 contains 12 residues. V was shortened by 8 bases and J by 1 base, with 6 bases between the two germline ends. The CDR3 protein is CASGRAKNIQYF. CDR3 in DNA: TGTGCCAGCGGGCGGGCCAAAAACATTCAGTACTTC.

This clonotype turned up a few times. The chain recombines TRBV7-6 with TRBJ2-2; weak D call: TRBD1 (5 bases). The CDR3 is made up of 17 amino acids. From germline, CDR1 is SGHVS and CDR2 FNYEAQ. V lost 4 bases, J lost 1 base, and 16 bases lay in between. As DNA, the CDR3 is TGTGCCAGCAGCTCAAGACCCCTCCAGGGGAACACCGGGGAGCTGTTTTTT. It specifies CASSSRPLQGNTGELFF.

The chain has TRBV20-1 and TRBJ2-3; TRBD2 agrees at 11 bases. Germline CDR1 is DFQATT and CDR2 is SNEGSKA (reference sequence). Trimming removed 3 bases from V and 0 bases from J; junction bases left unmatched: 8. The CDR3 is made up of 17 amino acids. The CDR3 is CSASAGTSGPSTDTQYF. The CDR3 bases are TGCAGTGCTAGCGCAGGGACTAGCGGACCTAGCACAGATACGCAGTATTTT.